Each of the 17 T cell receptor beta chains below was sequenced from the same sample in a study of cytomegalovirus exposure and HLA in healthy donors. The PCR employed 60 Vbeta primers together with 13 Jbeta primers. Produced via immunoSEQ multiplex PCR; TCRdb's table is partial and in-frame only. The sample contains some 130,000 clones, 80% of which appear only once. The sequencing sample was made of PBMCs. Receptors originate from a human donor in good health.

The CDR3 bases are TGTGCCAGCACCATTACACAGGGGGACCACGAGCAGTACTTC. This gives the protein CASTITQGDHEQYF. The chain recombines TRBV27 with TRBJ2-5; 8 nucleotides align to TRBD1. The J call is uncertain, as TRBJ2-7 better fits the DNA end. Germline V lookup: CDR1 MNHEY, CDR2 SMNVEV (reference sequence). This CDR3 contains 14 residues.

In its sample, this clone was seen a few times. The DNA of the CDR3 is TGTGCCAGCAGTGCGGTGGGGGACAGGCCTCAGGGGGGCTACACCTTC. Encoded protein: CASSAVGDRPQGGYTF. The chain combines TRBV6-1 with TRBJ1-2; 8 positions match TRBD1. V shed 4 bases, J shed 8 bases, and the junction held 15 bases outside the gene matches. Germline CDR1 MNHNS, CDR2 SASEGT. CDR3 size: 16 residues.

The genes are TRBV23-1 and TRBJ1-5, with D unclear. TRBV23-1 is an open reading frame whose function is uncertain. This CDR3 region has 14 residues. The germline V and J ends were trimmed by 8 bases and 5 bases, with 16 bases remaining between them. Here the CDR3 DNA reads TGCGCCAGCCCGCTAGGGAGTCCCGATCAGCCCCAGCATTTT. Protein: CASPLGSPDQPQHF.

The chain combines TRBV10-1 with TRBJ1-4; the D gene is possibly TRBD1 (6 bases). Germline V gene data show CDR1 as WNHNN and CDR2 as SYGVQD (reference sequence). There are 17 residues in the CDR3. The V end was cut by 0 bases, the J end by 0 bases, with 11 bases between. The CDR3 is CASSESTTGATNEKLFF. DNA of the CDR3: TGCGCCAGCAGTGAGTCCACGACAGGAGCAACTAATGAAAAACTGTTTTTT.

The rearrangement uses TRBV7-9 and TRBJ1-5; D not resolved. This CDR3 has 15 amino acids. V was shortened by 6 bases and J by 0 bases, with 12 bases between the two germline ends. Germline V CDR1 and CDR2: SEHNR, FQNEAQ (reference sequence). The CDR3 reads CASSSDYYSNQPQHF. Here the CDR3 DNA reads TGTGCCAGCAGTTCAGACTACTATAGCAATCAGCCCCAGCATTTT.

J is TRBJ1-2 and V is TRBV7-3, with 7 bases that match TRBD1. Germline loops: CDR1 SGHTA, CDR2 FQGTGA. The trim removed 5 bases at V and 2 bases at J, leaving 8 bases unmatched. The CDR3 runs 15 residues. This chain's CDR3 is CASSPTGAGNYGYTF. CDR3 bases: TGTGCCAGCAGCCCAACAGGGGCCGGGAACTATGGCTACACCTTC.

This clone appeared a few times. The chain joins TRBV6-5 to TRBJ1-2, with TRBD1 as a possible D gene (5 bases). Germline loops: CDR1 MNHEY, CDR2 SVGAGI. Trimming cost V 5 bases and J 3 bases, with 10 bases left between them. The length of the CDR3 is 13 residues. In nucleotides, the CDR3 is TGTGCCAGCAGTGGAGGGGCCCACTATGGCTACACCTTC. Translated: CASSGGAHYGYTF.

This clone was detected once. The CDR3: CASSSQTQGVVRETQYF. DNA for the CDR3: TGTGCCAGCAGTTCCCAGACCCAGGGGGTGGTCAGGGAGACCCAGTACTTC. V and J are TRBV28 and TRBJ2-5; 7 nucleotides line up with TRBD1. The CDR3 consists of 17 residues. CDR1 is MDHEN, CDR2 SYDVKM, per germline. V was clipped by 4 bases and J by 5 bases; unmatched bases: 16.

This clone was seen more than once but under ten times. The chain joins TRBV5-6 to TRBJ1-2, with unresolved D. CDR3 length: 12 amino acids. V lost 4 bases and J lost 4, with 8 bases in between. The germline V gene encodes CDR1 SGHDT and CDR2 YYEEEE. The CDR3 protein is CASSPTGYGYTF. CDR3 in DNA: TGTGCCAGCAGCCCAACTGGCTATGGCTACACCTTC.

This clone has only a few counts. This rearrangement joins TRBV6-1 to TRBJ2-7, with 9 bases that match TRBD1. The CDR3 extends over 13 amino acids. Per the germline V gene, CDR1 is MNHNS and CDR2 is SASEGT. With 5 bases clipped from V and 5 bases from J, the junction kept 4 bases outside the gene matches. The CDR3 is CASSWDRVDEQYF. Written as DNA, the CDR3 is TGTGCCAGCAGTTGGGACAGGGTCGACGAGCAGTACTTC.

The rearrangement links TRBV25-1 to TRBJ2-1; the match to TRBD1 covers 8 bases. The CDR3 has 15 amino acids. Losses at the gene ends were 3 bases for V and 8 bases for J; bases not matched to a gene: 9. Germline V gene sequence: CDR1 MGHDK, CDR2 SYGVNS. The CDR3 reads CASSDPRGRGDEQFF. The CDR3 nucleotides read TGTGCCAGCAGTGACCCCAGGGGGCGCGGGGATGAGCAGTTCTTC.

The V gene is TRBV10-1, the J gene TRBJ2-3; 7 bases line up with TRBD2. V was pared by 3 bases and J by 4 bases, with 7 bases of the junction left unmatched. The CDR3 length is 15 residues. The germline gives CDR1 WNHNN, CDR2 SYGVQD (reference sequence). The CDR3 nucleotides read TGCGCCAGCAGTGATACCGGGAGGTGGCCAGATACGCAGTATTTT. Amino acid sequence: CASSDTGRWPDTQYF.

This clone has only a few counts. This chain joins TRBV18 and TRBJ2-6; D not resolved. Germline V gives CDR1 KGHSH, CDR2 LQKENI. The length of the CDR3 is 13 residues. V was shortened by 6 bases and J by 3 bases, with 6 bases between the two germline ends. This CDR3 is CASSQVGANVLTF. CDR3 nucleotides: TGTGCCAGCTCTCAGGTTGGGGCCAACGTCCTGACTTTC.

This sequence joins TRBV28 and TRBJ1-2; D gene uncertain. Germline V gives CDR1 MDHEN, CDR2 SYDVKM. This CDR3 has 13 amino acids. V was pared by 8 bases and J by 3 bases, with 13 bases between. The CDR3 reads CASVTPQHYGYTF. The CDR3 nucleotides read TGTGCCAGCGTTACCCCACAGCACTATGGCTACACCTTC.

The V call is TRBV7-8, the J call TRBJ2-1; TRBD2 aligns across 7 bases. This CDR3 contains 16 residues. The junction had 8 bases not matched to a gene; V was cut back by 6 bases and J by 0 bases. Germline V gene sequence: CDR1 SGHVS, CDR2 FQNEAQ. CDR3 nucleotide sequence: TGTGCCAGCAGGGCGACTAGCACGAGCTCCTACAATGAGCAGTTCTTC. As protein: CASRATSTSSYNEQFF.

The CDR3 coding sequence is TGTGCCAGCAGCTTAGTTTTCGGGGGGGCCTTTTACAATGAGCAGTTCTTC. It is translated as CASSLVFGGAFYNEQFF. The J gene is TRBJ2-1, the V gene TRBV7-6; 8 nucleotides align to TRBD2. V was clipped by 1 base and J by 4 bases; unmatched bases: 9. There are 17 residues in the CDR3. Germline lookup yields CDR1 SGHVS and CDR2 FNYEAQ.

The chain carries TRBV10-1 and TRBJ2-1; 7 bases fit TRBD2. This CDR3 is 11 amino acids long. The germline gives CDR1 WNHNN, CDR2 SYGVQD (reference sequence). The V and J ends lost 6 bases and 8 bases, in that order; junction bases with no gene match: 1. The CDR3 region has the DNA TGCGCCAGCAGGACTAGCTATGAGCAGTTCTTC. It specifies CASRTSYEQFF.